The clone carrying this T cell receptor (beta chain) was recorded once. Germline V CDR1 and CDR2: SGHNT, YYREEE (reference sequence). This CDR3 region has 14 residues. Unmatched junction bases numbered 3, after V lost 4 bases and J lost 3 bases. The method was immunoSEQ multiplex PCR; TCRdb's version includes in-frame clones alone and lacks a portion of them. The table includes about 300,000 clones, less than 85% detected once. These data originate in a study of cytotoxic CD8 clonotypes in ibrutinib-treated CLL. The chain combines TRBV5-4 with TRBJ2-2; TRBD1 agrees at 7 bases. Specimen: PBMCs, collected at disease progression, from a patient treated with ibrutinib. This TCR derives from a human donor with chronic lymphocytic leukemia. The CDR3 here is CASSHRGYTGELFF. The DNA of the CDR3 is TGTGCCAGCAGCCACAGGGGATACACCGGGGAGCTGTTTTTT.